The clone carrying this T cell receptor beta chain has only a few counts. The antigen is undetermined. The data derive from a study of beta chain features in type 1 diabetes. Study outcomes and limitations: Type 1 diabetes patients had VDJ junctions that carried fewer insertions and more deletions. Researchers reported that naive, central memory and Treg TCRB repertoires appeared more similar in patients than in healthy donors. Moderate but significant shortening of TCRB CDR3s was recorded in all four CD4+ subsets from Type 1 diabetes patients.

Investigators reverse transcribed all isolated RNA, so they sequenced expressed TCRB transcripts. Repertoires were generated with immunoSEQ multiplex PCR, while TCRdb's copy carries only in-frame clones and drops some. The table records roughly 350,000 clones, 9.5% to 10% of them present only once. The length of the CDR3 is 13 residues. Germline CDR1 reads SGHTA; CDR2 reads FQGNSA. The V and J ends lost 4 bases and 1 base respectively, with 7 bases between them. This receptor was taken from a man aged 30-40 years with type 1 diabetes. Sequencing was performed on central memory CD4+ T cells from blood. V usage is TRBV7-2 and J usage is TRBJ1-1; the D is unclear. The CDR3 protein is CASSSMTNTEAFF. CDR3 bases: TGTGCCAGCAGCTCTATGACGAACACTGAAGCTTTCTTT.